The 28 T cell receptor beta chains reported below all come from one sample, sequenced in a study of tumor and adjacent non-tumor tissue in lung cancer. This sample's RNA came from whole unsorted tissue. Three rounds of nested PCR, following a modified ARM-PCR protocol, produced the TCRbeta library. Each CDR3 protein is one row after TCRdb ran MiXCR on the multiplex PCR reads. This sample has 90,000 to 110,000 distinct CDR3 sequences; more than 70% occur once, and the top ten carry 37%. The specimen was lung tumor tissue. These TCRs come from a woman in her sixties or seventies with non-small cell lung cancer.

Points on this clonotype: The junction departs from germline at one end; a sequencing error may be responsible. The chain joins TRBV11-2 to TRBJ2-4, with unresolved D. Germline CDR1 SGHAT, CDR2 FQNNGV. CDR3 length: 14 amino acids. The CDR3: CARSSSLSYNIQYF. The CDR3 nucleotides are TGTGCCAGGAGCTCCAGTTTGTCCTATAACATACAGTACTTC.

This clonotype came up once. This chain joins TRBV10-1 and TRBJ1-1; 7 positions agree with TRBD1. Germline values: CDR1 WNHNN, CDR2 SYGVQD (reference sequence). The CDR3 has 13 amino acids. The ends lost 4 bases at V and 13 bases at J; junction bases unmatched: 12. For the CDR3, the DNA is TGCGCCAGCAGTGGGACTCGACAGGGTAAAGATTTCTTT. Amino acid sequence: CASSGTRQGKDFF.

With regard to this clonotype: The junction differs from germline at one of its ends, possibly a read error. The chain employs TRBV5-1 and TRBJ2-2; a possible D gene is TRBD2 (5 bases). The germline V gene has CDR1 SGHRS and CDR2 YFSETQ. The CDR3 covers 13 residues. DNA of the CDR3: TGTGCCAGCAGCTTGACGGAATCCGGGGAGCTGTCTTTT. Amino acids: CASSLTESGELSF.

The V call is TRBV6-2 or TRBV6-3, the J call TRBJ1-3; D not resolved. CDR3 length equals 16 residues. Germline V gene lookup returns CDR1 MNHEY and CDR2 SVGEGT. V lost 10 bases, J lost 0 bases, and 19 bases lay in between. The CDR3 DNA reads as TGTGCCACCCATCGGTACCGAGACCTCTCTGGAAACACCATATATTTT. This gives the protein CATHRYRDLSGNTIYF.

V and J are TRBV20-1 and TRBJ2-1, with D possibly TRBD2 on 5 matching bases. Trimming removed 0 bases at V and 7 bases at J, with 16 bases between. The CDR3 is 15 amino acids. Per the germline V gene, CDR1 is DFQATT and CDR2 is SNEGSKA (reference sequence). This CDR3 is CSARDIEGVVNEQFF. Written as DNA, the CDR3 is TGCAGTGCTAGAGATATCGAGGGAGTCGTGAATGAGCAGTTCTTC.

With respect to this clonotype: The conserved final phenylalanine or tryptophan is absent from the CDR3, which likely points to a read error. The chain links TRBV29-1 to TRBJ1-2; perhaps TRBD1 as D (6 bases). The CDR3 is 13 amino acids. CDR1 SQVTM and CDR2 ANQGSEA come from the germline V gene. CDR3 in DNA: TGCAGTGTCGCTACCGGGACACTATATGGCTACACCTTA. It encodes CSVATGTLYGYTL.

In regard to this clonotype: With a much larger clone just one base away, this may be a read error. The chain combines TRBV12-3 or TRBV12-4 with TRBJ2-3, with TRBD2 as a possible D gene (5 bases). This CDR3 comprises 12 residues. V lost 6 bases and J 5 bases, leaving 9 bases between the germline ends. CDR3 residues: CASRSEGDTQYF. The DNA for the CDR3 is TGTGCCAGCAGATCCGAGGGAGATACGCAGTATTTT.

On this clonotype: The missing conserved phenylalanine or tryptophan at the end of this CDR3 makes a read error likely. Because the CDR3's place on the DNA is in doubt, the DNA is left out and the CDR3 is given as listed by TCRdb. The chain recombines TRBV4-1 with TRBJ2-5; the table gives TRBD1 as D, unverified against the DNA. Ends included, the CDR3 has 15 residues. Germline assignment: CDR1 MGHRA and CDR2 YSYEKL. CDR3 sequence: CASSQDRGTVETQYI.

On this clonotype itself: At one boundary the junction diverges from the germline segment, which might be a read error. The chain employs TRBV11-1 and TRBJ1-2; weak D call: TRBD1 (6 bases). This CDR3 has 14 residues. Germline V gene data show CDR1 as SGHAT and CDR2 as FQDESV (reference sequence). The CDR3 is CISSSQGPLYDYIF. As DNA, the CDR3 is TGTATCAGCAGCTCACAGGGCCCGCTCTATGACTACATCTTC.

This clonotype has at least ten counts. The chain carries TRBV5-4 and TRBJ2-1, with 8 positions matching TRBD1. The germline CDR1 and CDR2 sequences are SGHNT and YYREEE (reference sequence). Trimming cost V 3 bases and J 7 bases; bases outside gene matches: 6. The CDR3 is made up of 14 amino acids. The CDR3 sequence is CASSWETGDNEQFF. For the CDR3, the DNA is TGTGCCAGCAGCTGGGAGACAGGGGATAATGAGCAGTTCTTC. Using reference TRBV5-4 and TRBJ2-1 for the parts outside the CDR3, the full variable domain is ETGVTQSPTHLIKTRGQQVTLRCSSQSGHNTVSWYQQALGQGPQFIFQYYREEENGRGNFPPRFSGLQFPNYSSELNVNALELDDSALYLCASSWETGDNEQFFGPGTRLTVL.

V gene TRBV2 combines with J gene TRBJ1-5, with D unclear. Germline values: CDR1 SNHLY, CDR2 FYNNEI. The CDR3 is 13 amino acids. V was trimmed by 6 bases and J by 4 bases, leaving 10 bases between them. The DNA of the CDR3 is TGTGCCAGCAGGGGGTCCGCTAATCAGCCCCAGCATTTT. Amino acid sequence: CASRGSANQPQHF.

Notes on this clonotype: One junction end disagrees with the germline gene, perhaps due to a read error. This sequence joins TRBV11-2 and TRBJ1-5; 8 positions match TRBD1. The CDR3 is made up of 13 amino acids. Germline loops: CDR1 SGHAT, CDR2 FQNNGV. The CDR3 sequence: CTSSRDRRQLHHF. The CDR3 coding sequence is TGTACCAGCTCCCGGGACAGGCGTCAGCTCCACCATTTT.

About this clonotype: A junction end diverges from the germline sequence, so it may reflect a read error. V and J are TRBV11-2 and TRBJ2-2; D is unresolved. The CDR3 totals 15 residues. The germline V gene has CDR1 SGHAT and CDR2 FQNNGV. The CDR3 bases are TGTGCCAGCAGCTTAGATGGTAAATACACCGAGGAGCTGTTTTTT. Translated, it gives CASSLDGKYTEELFF. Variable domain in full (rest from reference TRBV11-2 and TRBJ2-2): EAGVAQSPRYKIIEKRQSVAFWCNPISGHATLYWYQQILGQGPKLLIQFQNNGVVDDSQLPKDRFSAERLKGVDSTLKIQPAKLEDSAVYLCASSLDGKYTEELFFGEGSRLTVL.

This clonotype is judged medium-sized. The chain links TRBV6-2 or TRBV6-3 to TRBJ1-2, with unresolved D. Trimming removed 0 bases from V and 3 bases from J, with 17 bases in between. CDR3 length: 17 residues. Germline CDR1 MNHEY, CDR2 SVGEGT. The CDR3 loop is CASSYSKFRYGYYGYTF. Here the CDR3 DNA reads TGTGCCAGCAGTTACTCGAAATTCCGATACGGGTACTATGGCTACACCTTC.

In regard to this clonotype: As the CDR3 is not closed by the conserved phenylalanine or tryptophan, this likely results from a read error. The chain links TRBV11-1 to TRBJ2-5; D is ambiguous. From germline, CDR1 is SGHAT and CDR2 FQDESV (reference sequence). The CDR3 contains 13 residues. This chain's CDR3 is CASSLIQPETQYI. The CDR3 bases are TGTGCTAGCAGCTTAATCCAGCCGGAGACACAGTACATC.

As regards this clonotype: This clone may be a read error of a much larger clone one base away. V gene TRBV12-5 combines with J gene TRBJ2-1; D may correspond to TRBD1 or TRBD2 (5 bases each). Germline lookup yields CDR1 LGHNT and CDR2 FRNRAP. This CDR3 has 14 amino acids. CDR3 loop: CASGNRDGYNGQFF. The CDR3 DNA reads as TGTGCTAGTGGTAACCGGGACGGATACAATGGGCAGTTCTTC.

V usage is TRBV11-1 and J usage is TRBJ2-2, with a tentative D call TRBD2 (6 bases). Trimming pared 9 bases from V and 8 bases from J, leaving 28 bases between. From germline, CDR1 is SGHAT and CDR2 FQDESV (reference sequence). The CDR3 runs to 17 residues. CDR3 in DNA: TGTGCCAGTAGCCCGCGACTAGGCGGAGAATCCACTGGGGAGCTGTTTTTT. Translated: CASSPRLGGESTGELFF.

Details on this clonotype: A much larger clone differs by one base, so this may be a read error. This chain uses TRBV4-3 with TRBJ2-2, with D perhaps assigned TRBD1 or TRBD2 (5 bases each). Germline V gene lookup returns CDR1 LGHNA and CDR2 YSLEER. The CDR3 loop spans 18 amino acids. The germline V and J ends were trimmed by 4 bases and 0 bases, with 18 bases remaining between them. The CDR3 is CASSRGSIGVPNTGELFF. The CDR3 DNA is TGCGCCAGCAGCCGGGGGAGCATAGGGGTTCCGAACACCGGGGAGCTGTTTTTT.

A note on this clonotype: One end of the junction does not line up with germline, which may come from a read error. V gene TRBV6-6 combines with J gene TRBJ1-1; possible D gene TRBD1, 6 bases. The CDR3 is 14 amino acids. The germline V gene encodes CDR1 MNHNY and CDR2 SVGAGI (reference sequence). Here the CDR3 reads CASSPTGECTEAFF. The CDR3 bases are TGCGCCAGCAGTCCGACAGGAGAATGCACTGAAGCTTTCTTT.

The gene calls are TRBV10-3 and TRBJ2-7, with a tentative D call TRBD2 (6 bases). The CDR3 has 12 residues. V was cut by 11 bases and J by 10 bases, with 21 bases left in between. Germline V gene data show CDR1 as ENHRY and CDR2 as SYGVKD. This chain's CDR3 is CASKRGECDQYF. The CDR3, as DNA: TGTGCCTCTAAGCGCGGGGAATGCGATCAGTACTTC.

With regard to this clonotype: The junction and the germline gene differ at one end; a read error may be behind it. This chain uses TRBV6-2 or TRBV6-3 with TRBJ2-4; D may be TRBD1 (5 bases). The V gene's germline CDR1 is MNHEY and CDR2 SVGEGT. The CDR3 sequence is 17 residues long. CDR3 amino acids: CVSSYALSGIARNIQYF. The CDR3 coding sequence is TGTGTCAGCAGTTACGCATTGTCAGGGATCGCCAGAAACATTCAGTACTTC.

CDR3: CANRRHSLRGNTEAFF. Here the CDR3 DNA reads TGTGCCAACAGACGTCATAGCCTTAGGGGGAACACTGAAGCTTTCTTT. The rearrangement links TRBV11-2 to TRBJ1-1, with D possibly being TRBD1 (5 bases). The CDR3 is made up of 16 amino acids. Trimming left V 10 bases short and J 1 base short, with 22 bases between. Germline CDR1 and CDR2: SGHAT and FQNNGV.

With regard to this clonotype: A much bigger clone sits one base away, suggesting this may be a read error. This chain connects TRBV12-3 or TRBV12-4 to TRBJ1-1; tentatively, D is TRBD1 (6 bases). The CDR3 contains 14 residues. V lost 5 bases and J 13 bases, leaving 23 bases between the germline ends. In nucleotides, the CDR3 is TGTGCCAGCAGTAAGGGCCAGCAACAGGGCTGGGGTTTCTTT. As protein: CASSKGQQQGWGFF.

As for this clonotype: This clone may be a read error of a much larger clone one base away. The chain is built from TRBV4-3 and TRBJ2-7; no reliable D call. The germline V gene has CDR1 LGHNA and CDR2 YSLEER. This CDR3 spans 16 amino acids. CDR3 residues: CASSQDLASYSYDQYF. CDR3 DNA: TGCGCCAGCAGCCAAGATTTAGCATCCTACTCCTACGACCAGTACTTC.

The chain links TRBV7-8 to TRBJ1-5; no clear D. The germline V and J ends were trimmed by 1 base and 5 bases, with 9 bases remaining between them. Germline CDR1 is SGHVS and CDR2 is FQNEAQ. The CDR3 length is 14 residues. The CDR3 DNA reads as TGTGCCAGCAGCTTAGGGGCGACCGATCAGCCCCAGCATTTT. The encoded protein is CASSLGATDQPQHF.

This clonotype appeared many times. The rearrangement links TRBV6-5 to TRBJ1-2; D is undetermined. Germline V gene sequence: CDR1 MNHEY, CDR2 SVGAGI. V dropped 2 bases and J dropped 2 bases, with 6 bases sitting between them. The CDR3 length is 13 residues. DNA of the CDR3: TGTGCCAGCAGTTACGACCAGAACTATGGCTACACCTTC. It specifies CASSYDQNYGYTF.

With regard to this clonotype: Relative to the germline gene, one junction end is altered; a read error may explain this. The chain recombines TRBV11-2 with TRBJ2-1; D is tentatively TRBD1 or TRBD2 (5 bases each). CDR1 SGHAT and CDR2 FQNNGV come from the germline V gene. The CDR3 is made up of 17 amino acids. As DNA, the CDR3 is TGTACCAGCATCTTGGGGAGACAGACCAGCTCCTACAATGAGCAGTTCTTC. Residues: CTSILGRQTSSYNEQFF.

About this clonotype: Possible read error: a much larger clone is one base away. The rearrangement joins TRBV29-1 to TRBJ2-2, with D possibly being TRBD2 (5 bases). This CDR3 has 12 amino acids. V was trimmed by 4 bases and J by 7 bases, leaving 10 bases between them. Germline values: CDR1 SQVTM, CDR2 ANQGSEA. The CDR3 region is CSVAGTGGELFF. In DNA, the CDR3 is TGCAGCGTTGCGGGAACTGGCGGGGAGCTGTTTTTT.